The next 21 T cell receptor beta chains were all read from a single sample in a study of a mutant IDH1 vaccine in newly diagnosed glioma. The time point: week 35, safety follow-up. Vaccine doses each comprised 300 ug of mutant IDH1 20-mer peptide, with topical imiquimod. For these receptors, no antigen is known. The data were produced by immunoSEQ multiplex PCR, yet TCRdb's version contains in-frame clones alone and is incomplete. This table has 60,000 to 75,000 clones, 85% to 90% appearing once. Sequences were derived from PBMCs, sampled from a glioma patient whose treatment included an IDH1 peptide vaccine. Receptor source: a man aged 25 to 45 with glioma.

The CDR3 DNA is TGTGCCTGGAGTACGGGGCCTCGCGGGTCTCTAGGCTATGGCTACACCTTC. This translates into CAWSTGPRGSLGYGYTF. The chain carries TRBV30 and TRBJ1-2; weak D call: TRBD1 (5 bases). Germline loops: CDR1 GTSNPN, CDR2 SVGIG (reference sequence). The CDR3 is made up of 17 amino acids. The germline V and J ends were trimmed by 2 bases and 4 bases, with 23 bases remaining between them. The full variable domain, its missing parts supplied by reference TRBV30 and TRBJ1-2, is SQTIHQWPATLVQPVGSPLSLECTVEGTSNPNLYWYRQAAGRGLQLLFYSVGIGQISSEVPQNLSASRPQDRQFILSSKKLLLSDSGFYLCAWSTGPRGSLGYGYTFGSGTRLTVV.

This sequence joins TRBV19 and TRBJ2-3, with D possibly matching TRBD2 (6 bases). The CDR3 is 15 residues long. Trimming took off 1 base at V and 2 bases at J, with 10 bases between the two ends. The germline V gene has CDR1 LNHDA and CDR2 SQIVND (reference sequence). DNA for the CDR3: TGTGCCAGTAGTATAGGTAGCGGAACCACAGATACGCAGTATTTT. As protein: CASSIGSGTTDTQYF.

The rearrangement joins TRBV28 to TRBJ2-3; 9 bases are shared with TRBD2. Unmatched junction bases numbered 4, after V lost 5 bases and J lost 1 base. In germline, CDR1 is MDHEN, CDR2 SYDVKM. There are 15 residues in the CDR3. CDR3 in DNA: TGTGCCAGCAGTGGCGGGGGGGCGCGCACAGATACGCAGTATTTT. Translation gives CASSGGGARTDTQYF.

The chain links TRBV7-2 to TRBJ2-5, with D perhaps assigned TRBD1 or TRBD2 (5 bases each). The CDR3 consists of 14 residues. The V end lost 5 bases, the J end lost 4 bases, and 14 bases lay between the germline ends. Germline V lookup: CDR1 SGHTA, CDR2 FQGNSA. The CDR3: CASSVSGPGETQYF. In DNA, the CDR3 is TGTGCCAGCAGCGTATCGGGACCAGGAGAGACCCAGTACTTC.

The chain couples TRBV2 to TRBJ1-5, with D unresolved. The V gene's germline CDR1 is SNHLY and CDR2 FYNNEI. V lost 6 bases to trimming and J lost 7 bases, with 19 bases between them. The CDR3 is made up of 15 amino acids. The CDR3 coding sequence is TGTGCCAGCAGCGAGGAGGCCGCAAGTCGACAGCCCCAGCATTTT. Amino acids: CASSEEAASRQPQHF.

In this sample, this clone turned up a few times. The chain joins TRBV18 to TRBJ2-7; D may be TRBD1 (5 bases). The CDR3 contains 12 residues. In germline, CDR1 is KGHSH, CDR2 LQKENI. Trimming took off 3 bases at V and 6 bases at J, with 9 bases between the two ends. CDR3 nucleotide sequence: TGTGCCAGCTCACCCCAGGGCTCCGAGCAGTACTTC. Translation gives CASSPQGSEQYF.

V is TRBV9 and J is TRBJ2-2, with a weak D call TRBD2 (6 bases). The CDR3 is 14 amino acids. The germline V gene encodes CDR1 SGDLS and CDR2 YYNGEE. V was trimmed by 1 base and J by 7 bases, leaving 11 bases between them. The CDR3 DNA reads TGTGCCAGCAGCGTAAGGGGCGGGAACGGGGAGCTGTTTTTT. Its translation: CASSVRGGNGELFF.

This chain links TRBV25-1 with TRBJ2-1, with a possible D match to TRBD2 (5 bases). Trimming left V 8 bases short and J 11 bases short, with 13 bases between. The CDR3 is 11 residues long. In germline, CDR1 is MGHDK, CDR2 SYGVNS. The CDR3 protein is CASSLGEKQFF. The CDR3 region has the DNA TGTGCCAGCTCCCTTGGGGAGAAGCAGTTCTTC.

DNA of the CDR3: TGTGCCAGCAAGAGACCTAGCGGTACTAGCACAGATACGCAGTATTTT. It specifies CASKRPSGTSTDTQYF. This chain links TRBV28 with TRBJ2-3; 7 nucleotides align to TRBD2. CDR3 length: 16 amino acids. Germline trimming cut 7 bases from V and 0 bases from J; bases unmatched to any gene: 10. Germline CDR1 and CDR2: MDHEN and SYDVKM.

This chain connects TRBV27 to TRBJ2-7, with 9 bases that match TRBD1. The CDR3 totals 16 residues. From germline, CDR1 is MNHEY and CDR2 SMNVEV (reference sequence). J was trimmed by 2 bases and V by 0 bases; bases with no gene match: 5. For the CDR3, the DNA is TGTGCCAGCAGTTTATCGGACAGGGGAAGGGCCTACGAGCAGTACTTC. Its translation is CASSLSDRGRAYEQYF.

The CDR3 coding sequence is TGTGCCTGGAGTAGGCGAGGGGAGCTGTTTTTT. Amino acid sequence: CAWSRRGELFF. This chain connects TRBV30 to TRBJ2-2; D is undetermined. V was clipped by 2 bases and J by 8 bases, with 6 bases between them. The CDR3 has 11 residues. Germline loops: CDR1 GTSNPN, CDR2 SVGIG (reference sequence).

The chain links TRBV7-6 to TRBJ1-1; D remains unclear. The CDR3 is 13 amino acids. The germline CDR1 and CDR2 sequences are SGHVS and FNYEAQ. The V end lost 1 base, the J end lost 10 bases, and 13 bases lay between the germline ends. CDR3 loop: CASSLDGSTGAFF. CDR3 in DNA: TGTGCCAGCAGCTTAGACGGCAGCACGGGAGCTTTCTTT.

This chain uses TRBV5-6 with TRBJ2-5; tentatively, D is TRBD1 (5 bases). V was trimmed by 4 bases and J by 2 bases, leaving 15 bases between them. Germline assignment: CDR1 SGHDT and CDR2 YYEEEE. The CDR3 spans 15 residues. CDR3: CASSPRPDSQETQYF. In DNA, the CDR3 is TGTGCCAGCAGCCCACGGCCCGACAGTCAAGAGACCCAGTACTTC.

This clone was counted once. As DNA, the CDR3 is TGTGCCAGCAGCTTAACGGGGGCCTACAATGAGCAGTTCTTC. Its protein product is CASSLTGAYNEQFF. The chain has TRBV7-2 and TRBJ2-1, with D perhaps TRBD2 (6 bases). The CDR3 extends over 14 amino acids. The germline V gene has CDR1 SGHTA and CDR2 FQGNSA. V was cut by 2 bases and J by 2 bases, with 7 bases left in between. Full variable domain (missing parts from reference TRBV7-2 and TRBJ2-1): GAGVSQSPSNKVTEKGKDVELRCDPISGHTALYWYRQSLGQGLEFLIYFQGNSAPDKSGLPSDRFSAERTGGSVSTLTIQRTQQEDSAVYLCASSLTGAYNEQFFGPGTRLTVL.

The rearrangement uses TRBV11-3 and TRBJ2-3; TRBD1 is a possible D gene (5 bases). The CDR3 contains 14 residues. Germline CDR1 reads SGHNT; CDR2 reads YENEEA. V lost 3 bases and J 2 bases, leaving 9 bases between the germline ends. The CDR3 region has the DNA TGTGCCAGCAGCTTGGGGCCCCACACAGATACGCAGTATTTT. This translates into CASSLGPHTDTQYF.

This clone was recorded only once. CDR3 nucleotide sequence: TGTGCCACCAAACCCGGAACGGGGAACACCGGGGAGCTGTTTTTT. Translation gives CATKPGTGNTGELFF. The chain links TRBV19 to TRBJ2-2; D gene uncertain. Between the trimmed V and J ends, which lost 10 bases and 1 base, there was a span of 16 bases. CDR1 and CDR2 (germline): LNHDA, SQIVND (reference sequence). The CDR3 loop spans 15 amino acids.

This clone occurred once. V gene TRBV28 combines with J gene TRBJ2-7; D is uncertain. Germline V lookup: CDR1 MDHEN, CDR2 SYDVKM. V lost 5 bases, J lost 6 bases, and 8 bases lay in between. This CDR3 has 11 residues. As DNA, the CDR3 is TGTGCCAGCAGTGACAATTTCGAGCAGTACTTC. Protein product: CASSDNFEQYF. Drawing the rest from reference TRBV28 and TRBJ2-7, the complete variable domain is DVKVTQSSRYLVKRTGEKVFLECVQDMDHENMFWYRQDPGLGLRLIYFSYDVKMKEKGDIPEGYSVSREKKERFSLILESASTNQTSMYLCASSDNFEQYFGPGTRLTVT.

This clone was detected only once. The V call is TRBV28, the J call TRBJ1-1; tentative D call: TRBD1 (5 bases). Looked up from germline, CDR1 is MDHEN and CDR2 is SYDVKM. Between the trimmed V and J ends, which lost 4 bases and 3 bases, there was a span of 12 bases. This CDR3 has 14 residues. The CDR3 sequence is CASSYGGRDTEAFF. For the CDR3, the DNA is TGTGCCAGCAGTTATGGGGGACGAGACACTGAAGCTTTCTTT. Using reference TRBV28 and TRBJ1-1 for the parts outside the CDR3, the full variable domain is DVKVTQSSRYLVKRTGEKVFLECVQDMDHENMFWYRQDPGLGLRLIYFSYDVKMKEKGDIPEGYSVSREKKERFSLILESASTNQTSMYLCASSYGGRDTEAFFGQGTRLTVV.

The gene calls are TRBV2 and TRBJ1-2; 8 bases line up with TRBD1. The CDR3 covers 13 residues. Germline loops: CDR1 SNHLY, CDR2 FYNNEI. After removal of 6 bases from V and 5 bases from J, the junction contained 5 bases not matched to a gene. DNA for the CDR3: TGTGCCAGCAGCGACAGGGGACGGTATGGCTACACCTTC. Amino acid sequence: CASSDRGRYGYTF.

The CDR3 here is CASSDGSTDTQYF. The CDR3 DNA reads TGCGCCAGCAGCGATGGCTCCACAGATACGCAGTATTTT. The chain carries TRBV5-1 and TRBJ2-3; D gene uncertain. The CDR3 has 13 amino acids. Germline V lookup: CDR1 SGHRS, CDR2 YFSETQ. Between the trimmed V and J ends, which lost 4 bases and 2 bases, there was a span of 8 bases.

The chain has TRBV15 and TRBJ1-5; D unclear. Trimming pared 6 bases from V and 2 bases from J, leaving 8 bases between. CDR1 is LNHNV, CDR2 YYDKDF, per germline (reference sequence). This CDR3 region has 13 residues. This CDR3 reads CATRGLGNQPQHF. DNA of the CDR3: TGTGCCACCAGGGGGTTAGGCAATCAGCCCCAGCATTTT.